A single sample gave rise to the 32 T cell receptor beta chains below, sequenced in a study of regulatory T cells in long-lasting Graves disease. Time point meaning: newly diagnosed GD, antithyroid drugs for less than 3 months. The TCR library was made from RNA extracted from PBMCs. Both iRepertoire HTBI primers and Arm-PCR of CDR3 regions were used to build the TCR beta libraries. TCRdb itself ran the multiplex PCR reads through MiXCR, one entry per CDR3 protein. In the table there are hundreds of thousands of distinct CDR3 sequences, roughly a sixth of which are singletons. This sample also appeared in a second study, on T cells in Graves' hyperthyroidism and ophthalmopathy.

The sample was peripheral blood mononuclear cells (PBMCs), taken at new diagnosis, from a patient treated with antithyroid drugs. The source of these receptors is a woman between 40 and 65 years old with Graves disease.

Ten or more counts support this clonotype. This chain uses TRBV12-3 or TRBV12-4 with TRBJ2-7, with 15 bases that match TRBD2. Losses at the gene ends were 4 bases for V and 4 bases for J; bases not matched to a gene: 5. CDR3 length equals 16 residues. CDR3: CASSSRTSGGVYEQYF. The CDR3 DNA reads as TGTGCCAGCAGTTCCCGGACTAGCGGGGGGGTGTACGAGCAGTACTTC.

A few counts support this clonotype. The chain carries TRBV10-3 and TRBJ2-3, with 7 bases identical to TRBD1. The length of the CDR3 is 15 residues. The V segment lost 4 bases and the J segment 7 bases; nucleotides outside the gene matches: 11. Germline V gene data show CDR1 as ENHRY and CDR2 as SYGVKD. The CDR3 DNA reads as TGTGCCATCAGTGTAAACACAGGGGCGGGTAATACGCAGTATTTT. Translating gives CAISVNTGAGNTQYF.

This clonotype occurred many times. The genes are TRBV5-1 and TRBJ2-1, with 12 nucleotides matching TRBD2. CDR3 length: 15 amino acids. In germline, CDR1 is SGHRS, CDR2 YFSETQ. The V segment lost 5 bases and the J segment 9 bases; nucleotides outside the gene matches: 9. The chain's CDR3 is CASSLGLAGPIEQFF. CDR3 sequence (DNA): TGCGCCAGCAGTCTTGGACTAGCGGGGCCGATTGAGCAGTTCTTC.

This clonotype was counted many times. V usage is TRBV11-3 and J usage is TRBJ2-5; unclear D gene. The CDR3 sequence is 11 residues long. Germline lookup yields CDR1 SGHNT and CDR2 YENEEA. Trimming left V 6 bases short and J 4 bases short, with 6 bases between. The CDR3 loop reads CASSTTETQYF. CDR3 DNA sequence: TGTGCCAGCAGTACCACAGAGACCCAGTACTTC.

This clonotype was counted many times. The chain links TRBV12-3 or TRBV12-4 to TRBJ2-7, with a weak D call TRBD2 (6 bases). CDR3 size: 13 residues. V was trimmed by 5 bases and J by 0 bases, leaving 8 bases between them. DNA of the CDR3: TGTGCCAGCAGTCGGGGGTACTCCTACGAGCAGTACTTC. Protein: CASSRGYSYEQYF.

In its sample, this clonotype was seen many times. V and J are TRBV12-3 or TRBV12-4 and TRBJ1-6; D is unresolved. Trimming left V 2 bases short and J 7 bases short, with 12 bases between. This CDR3 spans 15 amino acids. DNA of the CDR3: TGTGCCAGCAGTTTAAAGGGCCCGGGAAATTCACCCCTCCACTTT. Its translation is CASSLKGPGNSPLHF.

Notes on this clonotype: This likely stems from a read error, as it lies one base from a far larger clone. The CDR3 DNA reads as TGTGCCAGCAGCTTTCAAGCGGGCGTAGGTGAGCAGTACTTC. This translates into CASSFQAGVGEQYF. The gene calls are TRBV11-2 and TRBJ2-7; D might be TRBD2 (6 bases). Per germline, CDR1 SGHAT and CDR2 FQNNGV. The V gene lost 3 bases and the J gene lost 7 bases, with 16 bases spanning the gap. CDR3 size: 14 residues.

This clonotype was counted at least ten times. The chain carries TRBV11-2 and TRBJ2-1, with D tentatively TRBD2 (5 bases). Trimming took off 0 bases at V and 1 base at J, with 16 bases between the two ends. Germline CDR1 SGHAT, CDR2 FQNNGV. The length of the CDR3 is 18 residues. In nucleotides, the CDR3 is TGTGCCAGCAGCTTAGATCCGCCGCTAGCTATATCCTACAATGAGCAGTTCTTC. Amino acid sequence: CASSLDPPLAISYNEQFF.

This clonotype was picked up many times. V gene TRBV12-3 or TRBV12-4 combines with J gene TRBJ2-3; 10 positions agree with TRBD2. This CDR3 is built from 13 residues. V lost 6 bases, J lost 6 bases, and 3 bases stayed unmatched. The DNA for the CDR3 is TGTGCCAGCAGACCGACTAGCGGGGATACGCAGTATTTT. It yields the protein CASRPTSGDTQYF.

As for this clonotype: This may stem from a read error, because a much larger clone lies one nucleotide away. The chain is built from TRBV6-5 and TRBJ2-3; 8 bases fit TRBD1. Germline loops: CDR1 MNHEY, CDR2 SVGAGI. The CDR3 has 15 amino acids. The chain's CDR3 is CASSYSQGERDTRYF. CDR3 in DNA: TGTGCCAGCAGTTACTCACAGGGGGAGAGAGATACGCGGTATTTT.

This clonotype was detected only a few times. The chain joins TRBV7-8 to TRBJ2-7; maybe TRBD2 (6 bases). There are 16 residues in the CDR3. The V end was cut by 1 base, the J end by 3 bases, with 16 bases between. The germline CDR1 and CDR2 sequences are SGHVS and FQNEAQ. The CDR3 region is CASSLERDGLNYEQYF. In DNA, the CDR3 is TGTGCCAGCAGCTTAGAAAGGGACGGACTAAACTACGAGCAGTACTTC.

The chain combines TRBV9 with TRBJ2-3; D could derive from TRBD1 or TRBD2 (6 bases each). V was shortened by 2 bases and J by 2 bases, with 12 bases between the two germline ends. The length of the CDR3 is 15 residues. Germline CDR1 is SGDLS and CDR2 is YYNGEE. The CDR3 DNA is TGTGCCAGCAGCGTTGGGGGGCGAACCACAGATACGCAGTATTTT. Its protein product is CASSVGGRTTDTQYF.

The chain combines TRBV9 with TRBJ1-1, with 10 bases that match TRBD1. The CDR3 is made up of 19 amino acids. V was clipped by 0 bases and J by 3 bases; unmatched bases: 14. Germline CDR1 is SGDLS and CDR2 is YYNGEE. This CDR3 is CASSVGPGQGNLIDTEAFF. In nucleotides, the CDR3 is TGTGCCAGCAGCGTAGGACCGGGACAGGGGAATTTGATCGACACTGAAGCTTTCTTT.

This chain joins TRBV2 and TRBJ2-1; 10 bases line up with TRBD2. CDR3 length: 14 residues. The J segment lost 6 bases and the V segment lost 9 bases, leaving 8 bases of the junction unmatched. Looked up from germline, CDR1 is SNHLY and CDR2 is FYNNEI. DNA of the CDR3: TGTGCCAGTCAACCTAGCGGGGGCCGCAATGAGCAGTTCTTC. Translated: CASQPSGGRNEQFF.

Concerning this clonotype: Germline is not matched at one junction end, which may reflect a read error. V usage is TRBV18 and J usage is TRBJ2-5; D is ambiguous. The CDR3 has 12 residues. The germline V gene encodes CDR1 KGHSH and CDR2 LQKENI. CDR3 region: CASSPLQETQCF. CDR3 sequence (DNA): TGTGCCAGCTCACCACTCCAAGAGACCCAGTGCTTC.

This clonotype was found a few times. V usage is TRBV3-1 and J usage is TRBJ1-3; perhaps TRBD1 as D (5 bases). With 3 bases removed from V and 0 bases from J, the gap between germline ends came to 9 bases. The length of the CDR3 is 15 residues. Germline lookup yields CDR1 LGHDT and CDR2 YNNKEL (reference sequence). The CDR3 is CASSQAGPSGNTIYF. DNA for the CDR3: TGTGCCAGCAGCCAGGCGGGGCCCTCTGGAAACACCATATATTTT. Variable domain in full (rest from reference TRBV3-1 and TRBJ1-3): DTAVSQTPKYLVTQMGNDKSIKCEQNLGHDTMYWYKQDSKKFLKIMFSYNNKELIINETVPNRFSPKSPDKAHLNLHINSLELGDSAVYFCASSQAGPSGNTIYFGEGSWLTVV.

As to this clonotype: Only one base separates this from a far larger clonotype, so it likely reflects a read error. The rearrangement joins TRBV11-2 to TRBJ1-1; no clear D. CDR3 length: 14 residues. Germline V gene sequence: CDR1 SGHAT, CDR2 FQNNGV. CDR3 loop: CASTVISTETEVFF. The CDR3 DNA sequence: TGTGCCAGCACCGTTATTTCGACGGAAACTGAAGTTTTCTTT.

This clonotype was observed many times. The chain is built from TRBV2 and TRBJ2-1; 8 bases fit TRBD2. Germline lookup yields CDR1 SNHLY and CDR2 FYNNEI. The CDR3 is 16 residues long. Germline trimming cut 2 bases from V and 7 bases from J; bases unmatched to any gene: 10. In DNA form, the CDR3 reads TGTGCCAGCAGTGAATCCCCCGGGACTAGTCCGAATGAGCAGTTCTTC. Protein product: CASSESPGTSPNEQFF.

The chain combines TRBV19 with TRBJ2-1; 10 bases are a match to TRBD2. From germline, CDR1 is LNHDA and CDR2 SQIVND (reference sequence). V lost 6 bases and J lost 12; bases outside the gene matches: 5. This CDR3 region has 12 residues. The CDR3 is CASRSSGSRQFF. In DNA, the CDR3 is TGTGCCAGTAGGTCTAGCGGGAGTCGGCAGTTCTTC. Looking up the rest from reference TRBV19 and TRBJ2-1 gives the full variable domain: DGGITQSPKYLFRKEGQNVTLSCEQNLNHDAMYWYRQDPGQGLRLIYYSQIVNDFQKGDIAEGYSVSREKKESFPLTVTSAQKNPTAFYLCASRSSGSRQFFGPGTRLTVL.

The gene calls are TRBV27 and TRBJ1-1; a possible D gene is TRBD1 (6 bases). From germline, CDR1 is MNHEY and CDR2 SMNVEV (reference sequence). The CDR3 length is 15 residues. Trimming stripped 10 bases from V and 1 base from J, with 19 bases between. CDR3 in DNA: TGTGCCATCCCATCATCAGGGGCGCGGAACACTGAAGCTTTCTTT. Translated, it gives CAIPSSGARNTEAFF.

This clonotype was recorded a few times. The chain uses TRBV9 and TRBJ2-3, with TRBD2 identical over 12 bases. V lost 7 bases, J lost 6 bases, and 15 bases stayed unmatched. Germline V gives CDR1 SGDLS, CDR2 YYNGEE. The CDR3 contains 17 residues. In DNA form, the CDR3 reads TGTGCCAGCGGTAGTAGGGTACTAGCGGGGGGAGGCGATACGCAGTATTTT. Residues: CASGSRVLAGGGDTQYF.

Here the CDR3 DNA reads TGCAGTGCTCGAGGAGGGACATACGAGCAGTACTTC. It codes for CSARGGTYEQYF. The gene calls are TRBV20-1 and TRBJ2-7; either TRBD1 or TRBD2 may supply D (6 bases each). The CDR3 covers 12 residues. V dropped 5 bases and J dropped 4 bases, with 12 bases sitting between them. Germline V gene lookup returns CDR1 DFQATT and CDR2 SNEGSKA (reference sequence).

The rearrangement links TRBV3-1 to TRBJ2-3, with TRBD2 matching 10 bases. Germline assignment: CDR1 LGHDT and CDR2 YNNKEL (reference sequence). V lost 0 bases, J lost 2 bases, and 14 bases stayed unmatched. This CDR3 contains 20 residues. The CDR3 DNA follows: TGTGCCAGCAGCCAAGATACAGTCGGTCGACTAGCGGGTGTCACAGATACGCAGTATTTT. It specifies CASSQDTVGRLAGVTDTQYF.

The chain has TRBV6-5 and TRBJ2-7; D is undetermined. The germline V gene encodes CDR1 MNHEY and CDR2 SVGAGI. Trimming pared 0 bases from V and 3 bases from J, leaving 15 bases between. The CDR3 extends over 16 amino acids. The CDR3 loop reads CASSYSMSNQNYEQYF. The CDR3 DNA reads as TGTGCCAGCAGTTACTCGATGTCTAACCAGAACTACGAGCAGTACTTC.

This rearrangement joins TRBV29-1 to TRBJ1-4, with D hard to call. Germline CDR1 reads SQVTM; CDR2 reads ANQGSEA. The V gene lost 7 bases and the J gene lost 8 bases, with 8 bases spanning the gap. There are 10 residues in the CDR3. CDR3 nucleotide sequence: TGCAGCGCTCTGAGGGAAAAACTGTTTTTT. Translated: CSALREKLFF.

This clonotype has ten or more counts. The J gene is TRBJ1-5, the V gene TRBV2, with D unclear. Trimming pared 3 bases from V and 0 bases from J, leaving 21 bases between. Germline V gives CDR1 SNHLY, CDR2 FYNNEI. The length of the CDR3 is 19 residues. The CDR3 protein is CASSEGHRMKKNSNQPQHF. The CDR3 nucleotides are TGTGCCAGCAGTGAGGGCCACCGGATGAAAAAAAATAGCAATCAGCCCCAGCATTTT.

This clonotype was seen repeatedly, ten times or more. The chain uses TRBV12-3 or TRBV12-4 and TRBJ1-4; no reliable D call. The CDR3 sequence is 14 residues long. Trimming took 1 base from V and 7 from J, leaving 10 bases between them. The CDR3 here is CASSLVGRREKLFF. The CDR3 region has the DNA TGTGCCAGCAGTTTAGTAGGGCGGCGTGAAAAACTGTTTTTT.

This clonotype was observed a handful of times. The genes are TRBV6-2 or TRBV6-3 and TRBJ2-1; D remains unclear. Near its end, the DNA agrees better with TRBJ2-5, so the J call may be wrong. The CDR3 is 12 residues long. CDR1 is MNHEY and CDR2 is SVGEGT in the germline V gene. The chain's CDR3 is CASSEPPTAQYF. Here the CDR3 DNA reads TGTGCCAGCAGTGAACCCCCTACTGCCCAGTACTTC.

The gene calls are TRBV18 and TRBJ1-5; D not resolved. V was pared by 4 bases and J by 3 bases, with 10 bases between. The CDR3 is 14 amino acids. Germline V lookup: CDR1 KGHSH, CDR2 LQKENI. CDR3 DNA sequence: TGTGCCAGCTCACTTACAGCTTTCAATCAGCCCCAGCATTTT. This gives the protein CASSLTAFNQPQHF.

This clonotype has a count of ten or more. J is TRBJ2-5 and V is TRBV2, with 8 nucleotides matching TRBD2. With V trimmed by 7 bases and J by 5 bases, 6 bases remained unmatched. The CDR3 is 13 amino acids. Germline V gene lookup returns CDR1 SNHLY and CDR2 FYNNEI. DNA for the CDR3: TGTGCCAGCACACGGGGGGGCGTGGAGACCCAGTACTTC. Its protein is CASTRGGVETQYF.

This clonotype was counted ten times or more. One junction end disagrees with the germline gene, perhaps due to a read error. The genes are TRBV4-1 and TRBJ2-3, with a tentative D call TRBD2 (5 bases). Germline-derived CDR1 and CDR2 are MGHRA and YSYEKL. This CDR3 has 16 amino acids. CDR3 residues: CASSPARRASTDTQYF. CDR3 in DNA: TGTGCCAGCAGCCCCGCGCGGCGGGCTAGCACAGATACGCAGTATTTT.

This clonotype appeared a few times. J is TRBJ1-1 and V is TRBV6-2 or TRBV6-3; 7 bases map to TRBD1. The CDR3 sequence is 13 residues long. From germline, CDR1 is MNHEY and CDR2 SVGEGT. With V trimmed by 6 bases and J by 6 bases, 7 bases remained unmatched. The CDR3 sequence: CASRDTGVPEAFF. Written as DNA, the CDR3 is TGTGCCAGCAGAGATACAGGGGTACCTGAAGCTTTCTTT.